This paragraph reports one TCR beta chain. TCRdb's copy holds only in-frame clones and misses some; the assay was immunoSEQ multiplex PCR. The profile shows roughly 2,000,000 clones, just under 95% of them singletons. Terminally differentiated effector memory CD45RA+ cells were left out of the naive CD8 fraction, which was CD45RO-negative and positively selected for CCR7. The record originates from a study of shared clonotypes between healthy human individuals. Germline V lookup: CDR1 SGHRS, CDR2 YFSETQ. V lost 0 bases and J lost 1, with 7 bases in between. The CDR3 consists of 14 residues. This TCR came from a man aged 18 to 30 in good health. Some clones in this sample may be carry-over from other donors' samples. The source material was naive CD8+ T cells from PBMCs. The J gene is TRBJ1-1, the V gene TRBV5-1; D is ambiguous. The CDR3 sequence is CASSLVEGNTEAFF. CDR3 in DNA: TGCGCCAGCAGCTTGGTAGAAGGGAACACTGAAGCTTTCTTT.